The clone carrying this T cell receptor beta chain was seen once. The CDR3 loop spans 11 amino acids. V lost 2 bases and J 9 bases, leaving 8 bases between the germline ends. In germline, CDR1 is GTSNPN, CDR2 SVGIG (reference sequence). These data come from a study of blood T cell repertoires in COVID-19. At the level of the study: From T cells, B-cell-depleted T cells, or PBMCs came the material, which was cDNA or gDNA.

In the original analysis: It was from reference gene primer amplification that nucleated cell counts were estimated. Here immunoSEQ multiplex PCR was the method, and the copy in TCRdb shows in-frame clones only, minus some. V, J and clone size were drawn from that table, and D and trimming were deduced from the DNA. Of some 110,000 clones listed, about nine tenths were seen once; the top ten hold about 4.7%. The sequence was obtained from a man aged 40-50 years with acute or convalescent COVID-19. Sequences were obtained from peripheral blood. The chain has TRBV30 and TRBJ2-1; no reliable D call. For the CDR3, the DNA is TGTGCCTGGAGTAGCAGCGCTGAGCAGTTCTTC. This sequence encodes CAWSSSAEQFF.